The sequence of this T cell receptor beta chain was determined in a study of PD-L1 blockade in urothelial cancer. Turning to the study itself: Patients initiated atezolizumab in about 2014 at 1,200 mg intravenously every 3 weeks. Each blood sample yielded a median of approximately 140,000 T cells.

Findings and limits, study-wide: Tumor-linked clones in blood grew more by 3 weeks in durable-benefit patients.

Time point meaning: pretreatment peripheral blood. The method was immunoSEQ multiplex PCR; TCRdb's version includes in-frame clones alone and lacks a portion of them. Of tens of thousands of clones listed, roughly 89% are singletons. CDR1 and CDR2 (germline): SGHTA, FQGNSA. Unmatched junction bases numbered 14, after V lost 5 bases and J lost 8 bases. The length of the CDR3 is 15 residues. With respect to this clone: Its antigen is currently unknown.

The starting material was PBMCs, obtained around atezolizumab (anti-PD-L1) treatment. The source is a woman aged 55-69 years with urothelial cancer. The chain combines TRBV7-2 with TRBJ1-2; TRBD1 matches 7 bases. CDR3 DNA sequence: TGTGCCAGCAGCCTTAACAGGGGCCCTGCAACAGGCTACACCTTC. Translation gives CASSLNRGPATGYTF.